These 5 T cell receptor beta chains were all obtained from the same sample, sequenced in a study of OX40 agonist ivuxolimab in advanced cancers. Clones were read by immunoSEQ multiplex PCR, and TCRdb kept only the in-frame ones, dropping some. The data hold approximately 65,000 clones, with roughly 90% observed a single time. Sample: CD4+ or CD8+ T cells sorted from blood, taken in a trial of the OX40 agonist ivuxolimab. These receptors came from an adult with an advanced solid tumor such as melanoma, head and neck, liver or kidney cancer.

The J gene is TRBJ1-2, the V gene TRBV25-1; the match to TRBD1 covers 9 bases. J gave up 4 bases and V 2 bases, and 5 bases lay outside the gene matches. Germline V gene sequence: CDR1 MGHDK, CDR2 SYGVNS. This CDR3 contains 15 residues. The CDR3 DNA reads TGTGCCAGCAGTGAAGGGACAGGGACCTTCTATGGCTACACCTTC. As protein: CASSEGTGTFYGYTF.

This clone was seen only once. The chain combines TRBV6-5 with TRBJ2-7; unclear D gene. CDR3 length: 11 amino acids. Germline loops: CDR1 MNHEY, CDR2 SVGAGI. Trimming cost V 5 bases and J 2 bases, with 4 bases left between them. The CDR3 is CASSDTYEQYF. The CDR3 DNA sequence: TGTGCCAGCAGTGACACCTACGAGCAGTACTTC.

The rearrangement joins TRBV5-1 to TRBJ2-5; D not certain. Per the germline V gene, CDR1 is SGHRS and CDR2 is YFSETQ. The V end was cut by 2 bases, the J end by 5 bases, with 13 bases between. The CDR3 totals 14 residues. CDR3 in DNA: TGCGCCAGCAGCTTAGTTCTCGTATCGGAGACCCAGTACTTC. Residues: CASSLVLVSETQYF.

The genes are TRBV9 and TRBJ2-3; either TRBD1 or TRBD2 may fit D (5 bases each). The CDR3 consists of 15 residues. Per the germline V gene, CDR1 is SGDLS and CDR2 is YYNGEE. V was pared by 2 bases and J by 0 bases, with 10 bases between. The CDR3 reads CASSVSGRSTDTQYF. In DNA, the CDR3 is TGTGCCAGCAGCGTCTCGGGACGTAGCACAGATACGCAGTATTTT.

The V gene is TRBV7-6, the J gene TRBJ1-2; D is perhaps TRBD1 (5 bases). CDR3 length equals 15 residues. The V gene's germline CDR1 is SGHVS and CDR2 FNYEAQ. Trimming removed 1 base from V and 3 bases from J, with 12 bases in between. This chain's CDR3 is CASSLGQGSHYGYTF. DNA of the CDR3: TGTGCCAGCAGCTTAGGGCAGGGAAGCCACTATGGCTACACCTTC.